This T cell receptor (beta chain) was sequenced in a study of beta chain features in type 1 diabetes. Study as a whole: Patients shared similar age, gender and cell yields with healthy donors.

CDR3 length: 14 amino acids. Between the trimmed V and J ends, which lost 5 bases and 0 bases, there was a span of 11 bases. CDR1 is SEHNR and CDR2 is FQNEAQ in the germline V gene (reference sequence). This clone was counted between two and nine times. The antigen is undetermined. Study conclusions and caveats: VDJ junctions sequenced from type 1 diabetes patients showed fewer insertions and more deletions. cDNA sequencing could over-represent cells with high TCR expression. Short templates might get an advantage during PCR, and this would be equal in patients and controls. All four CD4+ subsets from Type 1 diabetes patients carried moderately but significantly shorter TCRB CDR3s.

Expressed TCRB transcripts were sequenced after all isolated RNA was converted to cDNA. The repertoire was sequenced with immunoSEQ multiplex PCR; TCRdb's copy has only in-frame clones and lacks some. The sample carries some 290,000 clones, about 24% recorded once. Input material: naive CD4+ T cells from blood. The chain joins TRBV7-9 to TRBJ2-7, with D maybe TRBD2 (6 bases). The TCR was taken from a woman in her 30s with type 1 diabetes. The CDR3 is CASSPASVSYEQYF. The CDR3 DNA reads TGTGCCAGCAGCCCCGCTAGCGTCTCCTACGAGCAGTACTTC.